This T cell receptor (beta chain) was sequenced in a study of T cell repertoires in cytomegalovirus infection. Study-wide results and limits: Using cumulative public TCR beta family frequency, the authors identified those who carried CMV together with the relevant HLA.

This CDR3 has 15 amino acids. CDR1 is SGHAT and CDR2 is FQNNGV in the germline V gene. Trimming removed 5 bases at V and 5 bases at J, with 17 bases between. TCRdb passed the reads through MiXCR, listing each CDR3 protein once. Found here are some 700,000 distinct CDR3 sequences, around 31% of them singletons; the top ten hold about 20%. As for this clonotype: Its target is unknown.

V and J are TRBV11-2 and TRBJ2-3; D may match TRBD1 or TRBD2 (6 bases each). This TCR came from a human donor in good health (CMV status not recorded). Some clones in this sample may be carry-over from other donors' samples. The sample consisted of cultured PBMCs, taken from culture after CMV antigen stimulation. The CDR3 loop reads CASSIDGGRGDTQYF. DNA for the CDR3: TGTGCCAGCAGCATCGACGGGGGCCGTGGAGATACGCAGTATTTT.